These T cell receptor beta chains were read from a single sample in a study of blood T cell repertoires in COVID-19. Profiled with immunoSEQ multiplex PCR; TCRdb holds only in-frame clones, not every one. The sample includes tens of thousands of clones, 65% to 90% seen only once; the top ten take roughly 1.3%. Sequenced: peripheral blood. Every receptor here comes from a man aged 55 to 69 with acute or convalescent COVID-19. CDR3s include the opening cysteine and the closing phenylalanine or tryptophan. The D gene is left open where the match is weak. Clone size appears in some rows only: once, few, many, or a class for an expanded clone.

J | D | V | size | DNA | CDR3
TRBJ2-1 | TRBD2 | TRBV7-2 | - | TGTGCCAGCAGCGAACTAGCGGGAGCTCCTAATGAGCAGTTCTTC | CASSELAGAPNEQFF
TRBJ2-5 | - | TRBV4-1 | once | TGCGCCAGCAGCCAAGATCGCGGTCCCAGCGGGTTACAAGAGACCCAGTACTTC | CASSQDRGPSGLQETQYF
TRBJ2-3 | - | TRBV5-4 | - | TGTGCCAGCAGCCTGTCCACAGATACGCAGTATTTT | CASSLSTDTQYF
TRBJ2-1 | TRBD1 | TRBV18 | - | TGTGCCAGCTCCCAAAAACCCGGACAGGGCTCCTACAATGAGCAGTTCTTC | CASSQKPGQGSYNEQFF
TRBJ2-2 | TRBD2 | TRBV6-2/TRBV6-3 | - | TGTGCCAGCAGCCGCCGGACTAGCGGGGGCCCGAACACCGGGGAGCTGTTTTTT | CASSRRTSGGPNTGELFF
TRBJ2-1 | - | TRBV7-8 | - | TGTGCCAGCAGCTTATCAAGAGGGAGATACAATGAGCAGTTCTTC | CASSLSRGRYNEQFF
TRBJ2-3 | TRBD2 | TRBV4-3 | - | TGCGCCAGCAGCCAATTGGGACTAGAGTCCACAGATACGCAGTATTTT | CASSQLGLESTDTQYF
TRBJ2-1 | TRBD1 | TRBV7-2 | once | TGTGCCAGCAGCGCCCGAACAGGGGTTGAGCAGTTCTTC | CASSARTGVEQFF
TRBJ2-7 | TRBD1 | TRBV10-1 | - | TGCGCCAGCAGCCGTGGACAGGGCCCCTACGAGCAGTACTTC | CASSRGQGPYEQYF
TRBJ2-7 | TRBD2 | TRBV4-2 | - | TGTGCCAGCAGCCAAGAATGGGGTAGCGGGGGAGGCTACGAGCAGTACTTC | CASSQEWGSGGGYEQYF
TRBJ2-2 | TRBD1 | TRBV24-1 | - | TGTGCCACCAGTGATACCGGGGACAGAGCGAACACCGGGGAGCTGTTTTTT | CATSDTGDRANTGELFF
TRBJ2-6 | - | TRBV6-5 | few | TGTGCCACCCAACTCTCTGGGGCCAACGTCCTGACTTTC | CATQLSGANVLTF
TRBJ2-3 | TRBD1 | TRBV5-4 | - | TGTGCCAGCAGCTCCCCCCAGGGGGCAGATACGCAGTATTTT | CASSSPQGADTQYF
TRBJ2-1 | - | TRBV11-3 | - | TGTGCCAGCATTACGGGACACCCGACGTTCTTC | CASITGHPTFF
TRBJ2-5 | - | TRBV7-9 | few | TGTGCCAGCAGCTTAGGGGGCCGGATCCAAGAGACCCAGTACTTC | CASSLGGRIQETQYF
TRBJ2-7 | TRBD2 | TRBV13 | - | TGTGCCAGCAGCTTAGGTTTACAAGCGGGGGGCTCCTACGAGCAGTACTTC | CASSLGLQAGGSYEQYF